These 10 T cell receptor beta chains share one sample of origin, sequenced in a study of control samples from healthy donors and cancer patients. Assay used: immunoSEQ multiplex PCR; TCRdb lists only in-frame clones, some missing. The sample has about 160,000 clones, about 90% seen once. The sequenced material came from blood. The receptor source for this set is a man aged 25-40 years in good health.

V gene TRBV6-2 or TRBV6-3 combines with J gene TRBJ2-2; D may be TRBD2 (5 bases). The V end was cut by 0 bases, the J end by 3 bases, with 23 bases between. The CDR3 consists of 20 residues. Germline lookup yields CDR1 MNHEY and CDR2 SVGEGT. The CDR3 sequence is CASSYSTRPGWRYDTGELFF. CDR3 in DNA: TGTGCCAGCAGTTACTCGACAAGGCCCGGCTGGAGGTACGACACCGGGGAGCTGTTTTTT.

This chain joins TRBV4-3 and TRBJ1-5; tentatively, D is TRBD1 (5 bases). Germline-derived CDR1 and CDR2 are LGHNA and YSLEER. V dropped 2 bases and J dropped 2 bases, with 13 bases sitting between them. The CDR3 runs 16 residues. The CDR3 nucleotides read TGCGCCAGCAGCCAAACCACAGGATATGGCAATCAGCCCCAGCATTTT. Protein product: CASSQTTGYGNQPQHF.

This clone was observed once. The chain joins TRBV12-5 to TRBJ2-1; TRBD2 matches at 11 bases. The CDR3 has 13 residues. V lost 5 bases, J lost 8 bases, and 2 bases stayed unmatched. Germline CDR1 and CDR2: LGHNT and FRNRAP. The CDR3 region has the DNA TGTGCTAGTGGTACGACTAGCGGGGATGAGCAGTTCTTC. Encoded protein: CASGTTSGDEQFF.

The V and J genes are TRBV3-1 (or the pseudogene TRBV3-2) and TRBJ2-2; TRBD2 matches 8 bases. CDR3 length: 21 residues. Germline V lookup: CDR1 LGHDT, CDR2 YNNKEL (reference sequence). Trimming removed 1 base from V and 2 bases from J; junction bases left unmatched: 18. The CDR3 spells CASSQGAGGTRGIQNTGELFF. CDR3 DNA: TGTGCCAGCAGCCAAGGCGCGGGGGGAACGCGGGGGATACAAAACACCGGGGAGCTGTTTTTT.

The gene calls are TRBV19 and TRBJ1-2; 7 bases align to TRBD1. The junction had 9 bases not matched to a gene; V was cut back by 3 bases and J by 8 bases. Germline values: CDR1 LNHDA, CDR2 SQIVND (reference sequence). The CDR3 length is 14 residues. The chain's CDR3 is CASSIREGARGYTF. The CDR3, as DNA: TGTGCCAGTAGTATCCGGGAGGGGGCGCGAGGCTACACCTTC.

This clone was found a few times. The chain recombines TRBV9 with TRBJ2-3; D call uncertain. Trimming shortened V by 0 bases and J by 6 bases, and 8 bases separated the two germline ends. CDR3 length equals 13 residues. CDR1 SGDLS and CDR2 YYNGEE come from the germline V gene. The CDR3 here is CASSVDWSDTQYF. CDR3 nucleotide sequence: TGTGCCAGCAGCGTAGACTGGTCGGATACGCAGTATTTT.

V usage is TRBV14 and J usage is TRBJ2-7; 14 positions match TRBD2. The V gene's germline CDR1 is SGHDN and CDR2 FVKESK. Trimming cost V 1 base and J 0 bases; bases outside gene matches: 8. The length of the CDR3 is 19 residues. The chain's CDR3 is CASSQGTGLAGVRSYEQYF. The CDR3 DNA sequence: TGTGCCAGCAGCCAAGGAACGGGACTAGCGGGAGTCCGCTCCTACGAGCAGTACTTC.

The rearrangement uses TRBV3-1 (or the pseudogene TRBV3-2) and TRBJ1-4, with D perhaps TRBD1 (5 bases). Germline CDR1 and CDR2: LGHDT and YNNKEL (reference sequence). The V gene lost 4 bases and the J gene lost 8 bases, with 11 bases spanning the gap. The CDR3 extends over 13 amino acids. The CDR3 nucleotides are TGTGCCAGCAGCCGTGAGAGGGGCGAAAAACTGTTTTTT. It yields the protein CASSRERGEKLFF.

This chain connects TRBV9 to TRBJ2-7, with D tentatively TRBD2 (6 bases). Per germline, CDR1 SGDLS and CDR2 YYNGEE. V lost 0 bases, J lost 2 bases, and 21 bases lay in between. CDR3 length: 18 residues. CDR3 coding DNA: TGTGCCAGCAGCGTAGGGAATGGAGGGGACGGAGTCGCCTACGAGCAGTACTTC. Protein sequence: CASSVGNGGDGVAYEQYF. Drawing the rest from reference TRBV9 and TRBJ2-7, the complete variable domain is DSGVTQTPKHLITATGQRVTLRCSPRSGDLSVYWYQQSLDQGLQFLIQYYNGEERAKGNILERFSAQQFPDLHSELNLSSLELGDSALYFCASSVGNGGDGVAYEQYFGPGTRLTVT.

The chain couples TRBV28 to TRBJ1-5, with D unresolved. V shed 10 bases and J shed 6 bases, with 19 bases lying between them. CDR1 and CDR2 (germline): MDHEN, SYDVKM. The CDR3 covers 14 residues. CDR3 region: CATGVFGWTQPQHF. For the CDR3, the DNA is TGTGCCACCGGGGTTTTTGGGTGGACTCAGCCCCAGCATTTT.